The 29 T cell receptor beta chains in this list originate from one sample, sequenced in a study of CD8 T cells in ankylosing spondylitis. Each CDR3 protein is one row after TCRdb ran MiXCR on the 5' RACE reads. The table shows 250,000 to 350,000 distinct CDR3 sequences, with about 20% occurring only once. The specimen sequenced was blood, either unsorted or a sorted T cell fraction (not recorded which). These receptor sequences come from a male donor with ankylosing spondylitis or in good health (not recorded which).

This chain joins TRBV2 and TRBJ2-1; D may match TRBD1 or TRBD2 (6 bases each). Germline lookup yields CDR1 SNHLY and CDR2 FYNNEI. CDR3 length: 15 amino acids. V gave up 8 bases and J gave up 4 bases, with 18 bases separating them. Here the CDR3 reads CASGRGRESYNEQFF. The CDR3 DNA is TGTGCCAGCGGACGGGGGCGCGAGAGTTACAATGAGCAGTTCTTC.

This clonotype was seen more than once but under ten times. An end of the junction does not agree with germline; a read error may underlie this. CDR3 region: CASSLSAGTDTQYF. DNA for the CDR3: TGTGCCAGCAGTTTAAGCGCGGGCACCGATACGCAGTATTTT. The chain joins TRBV12-3 or TRBV12-4 to TRBJ2-3; the D gene is possibly TRBD2 (5 bases). The CDR3 has 14 residues.

This clonotype was found a few times. This rearrangement joins TRBV24-1 to TRBJ1-2; maybe TRBD1 (5 bases). Germline CDR1 reads KGHDR; CDR2 reads SFDVKD. Trimming pared 3 bases from V and 0 bases from J, leaving 16 bases between. This CDR3 is 17 amino acids long. The CDR3: CATSDPTPGPTNYGYTF. The CDR3 nucleotides read TGTGCCACCAGTGATCCGACACCGGGACCCACTAACTATGGCTACACCTTC.

The chain is built from TRBV9 and TRBJ1-1, with D unresolved. Germline V gene data show CDR1 as SGDLS and CDR2 as YYNGEE. The length of the CDR3 is 13 residues. Trimming removed 4 bases from V and 10 bases from J, with 17 bases in between. The CDR3 nucleotides read TGTGCCAGCAGCCCTACTAGTGTGCAAACAGCTTTCTTT. Its translation: CASSPTSVQTAFF. Complete variable domain (other parts from reference TRBV9 and TRBJ1-1): DSGVTQTPKHLITATGQRVTLRCSPRSGDLSVYWYQQSLDQGLQFLIQYYNGEERAKGNILERFSAQQFPDLHSELNLSSLELGDSALYFCASSPTSVQTAFFGQGTRLTVV.

This clonotype was picked up many times. J is TRBJ2-1 and V is TRBV20-1, with D possibly matching TRBD1 (6 bases). Germline CDR1 DFQATT, CDR2 SNEGSKA (reference sequence). The CDR3 sequence is 13 residues long. With 1 base removed from V and 10 bases from J, the gap between germline ends came to 14 bases. The CDR3 loop reads CSARVPTRGEQFF. For the CDR3, the DNA is TGCAGTGCTAGAGTCCCCACCAGGGGCGAGCAGTTCTTC.

The table lists this clonotype with many counts. The gene calls are TRBV5-1 and TRBJ1-1; the D is unclear. Germline V CDR1 and CDR2: SGHRS, YFSETQ. This CDR3 comprises 14 residues. The V and J ends lost 0 bases and 0 bases respectively, with 6 bases between them. The CDR3: CASSLEQMNTEAFF. The CDR3 DNA reads as TGCGCCAGCAGCTTGGAACAGATGAACACTGAAGCTTTCTTT.

V usage is TRBV28 and J usage is TRBJ2-3, with D tentatively TRBD1 or TRBD2 (5 bases each). Germline V CDR1 and CDR2: MDHEN, SYDVKM. CDR3 length: 15 residues. Trimming took 6 bases from V and 0 from J, leaving 13 bases between them. The CDR3 coding sequence is TGTGCCAGCAGCGGGGCCCTGGGCAGCACAGATACGCAGTATTTT. It is translated as CASSGALGSTDTQYF.

This clonotype came up many times. The CDR3 DNA is TGTGCCAGCAGTGAGGTACAGGGGTGGACAGATACGCAGTATTTT. This gives the protein CASSEVQGWTDTQYF. The chain recombines TRBV25-1 with TRBJ2-3; TRBD1 matches 7 bases. Germline V lookup: CDR1 MGHDK, CDR2 SYGVNS. The trim removed 3 bases at V and 3 bases at J, leaving 6 bases unmatched. The CDR3 is 15 residues long. Complete variable domain (other parts from reference TRBV25-1 and TRBJ2-3): EADIYQTPRYLVIGTGKKITLECSQTMGHDKMYWYQQDPGMELHLIHYSYGVNSTEKGDLSSESTVSRIRTEHFPLTLESARPSHTSQYLCASSEVQGWTDTQYFGPGTRLTVL.

Note on this clonotype: One junction end disagrees with the germline gene, perhaps due to a read error. The chain links TRBV15 to TRBJ1-6, with D maybe TRBD1 (5 bases). This CDR3 comprises 16 residues. Germline CDR1 is LNHNV and CDR2 is YYDKDF (reference sequence). The CDR3: CATSRDLGRASAPLYF. The CDR3 nucleotides read TGTGCCACCAGCAGAGATCTCGGCAGGGCTAGTGCACCCCTCTACTTT.

This clonotype was counted between two and nine times. The chain is built from TRBV20-1 and TRBJ1-2, with a possible D match to TRBD1 (6 bases). The length of the CDR3 is 12 residues. Trimming removed 4 bases at V and 3 bases at J, with 9 bases between. The V gene's germline CDR1 is DFQATT and CDR2 SNEGSKA (reference sequence). CDR3 region: CSAIAGDYGYTF. The DNA of the CDR3 is TGCAGTGCTATTGCAGGGGACTATGGCTACACCTTC.

The genes are TRBV3-1 and TRBJ1-5; TRBD1 is a possible D gene (6 bases). CDR1 is LGHDT, CDR2 YNNKEL, per germline (reference sequence). Trimming pared 4 bases from V and 3 bases from J, leaving 10 bases between. CDR3 size: 14 residues. In nucleotides, the CDR3 is TGTGCCAGCAGCCGAGACAGGACCAATCAGCCCCAGCATTTT. This sequence encodes CASSRDRTNQPQHF.

The V call is TRBV24-1, the J call TRBJ2-5; 7 bases are a match to TRBD2. J lost 4 bases, V lost 0 bases, and 4 bases had no gene match. The CDR3 spans 15 residues. From germline, CDR1 is KGHDR and CDR2 SFDVKD. The CDR3 sequence: CATSDLRGRGETQYF. CDR3 nucleotide sequence: TGTGCCACCAGTGATTTGCGAGGGAGGGGAGAGACCCAGTACTTC.

V is TRBV20-1 and J is TRBJ2-1; 8 nucleotides align to TRBD2. Unmatched junction bases numbered 11, after V lost 3 bases and J lost 7 bases. The germline V gene encodes CDR1 DFQATT and CDR2 SNEGSKA (reference sequence). The CDR3 runs to 15 residues. The CDR3 bases are TGCAGTGCTAGGGACGAGCGGGGGCCGGGGAATGAGCAGTTCTTC. Translated, it gives CSARDERGPGNEQFF.

The CDR3 DNA sequence: TGTGCCTGGAGTGTAGTTGGCACAGATACGCAGTATTTT. Protein product: CAWSVVGTDTQYF. This chain uses TRBV30 with TRBJ2-3, with no clear D. Per germline, CDR1 GTSNPN and CDR2 SVGIG (reference sequence). With 0 bases removed from V and 1 base from J, the gap between germline ends came to 5 bases. The CDR3 consists of 13 residues.

The CDR3: CASSPLVGGATGELFF. The CDR3 DNA reads TGTGCCAGCAGCCCATTGGTGGGAGGGGCAACCGGGGAGCTGTTTTTT. The chain recombines TRBV7-3 with TRBJ2-2; 7 bases line up with TRBD2. The CDR3 extends over 16 amino acids. Looked up from germline, CDR1 is SGHTA and CDR2 is FQGTGA. Germline trimming cut 5 bases from V and 5 bases from J; bases unmatched to any gene: 11. The full variable domain, rest sourced from reference TRBV7-3 and TRBJ2-2, is GAGVSQTPSNKVTEKGKYVELRCDPISGHTALYWYRQSLGQGPEFLIYFQGTGAADDSGLPNDRFFAVRPEGSVSTLKIQRTERGDSAVYLCASSPLVGGATGELFFGEGSRLTVL.

Only a few counts were recorded for this clonotype. The V call is TRBV10-3, the J call TRBJ2-1; 7 bases agree with TRBD1. In germline, CDR1 is ENHRY, CDR2 SYGVKD. This CDR3 contains 11 residues. V lost 4 bases, J lost 10 bases, and 1 base stayed unmatched. CDR3 coding DNA: TGTGCCATCAGTGCGGGACAGGAGCAGTTCTTC. Its protein is CAISAGQEQFF.

The V call is TRBV12-3 or TRBV12-4, the J call TRBJ2-1; no reliable D call. Deletions cut 3 bases from V and 12 bases from J, with 9 bases between. This CDR3 has 11 amino acids. The CDR3 nucleotides are TGTGCCAGCAGTTTCGCTCGCGGGCAGTTCTTC. Translated, it gives CASSFARGQFF.

The chain employs TRBV7-6 and TRBJ2-1; 12 bases fit TRBD2. CDR3 size: 15 residues. Germline V gene sequence: CDR1 SGHVS, CDR2 FNYEAQ. V gave up 1 base and J gave up 8 bases; unmatched junction bases: 3. The CDR3 DNA follows: TGTGCCAGCAGCTTAGTGCCTAGCGGGAGGGATGAGCAGTTCTTC. Residues: CASSLVPSGRDEQFF.

This clonotype has more than one count but fewer than ten. The chain joins TRBV5-6 to TRBJ2-1; no firm D call. The CDR3 length is 13 residues. From germline, CDR1 is SGHDT and CDR2 YYEEEE. V was trimmed by 4 bases and J by 5 bases, leaving 10 bases between them. CDR3 DNA sequence: TGTGCCAGCAGCGCCCCCCAAGACAATGAGCAGTTCTTC. Translation gives CASSAPQDNEQFF.

The CDR3 here is CSVFDRLNTEAFF. The CDR3, as DNA: TGCAGCGTTTTCGACAGGCTGAACACTGAAGCTTTCTTT. The chain joins TRBV29-1 to TRBJ1-1; tentative D call: TRBD1 (6 bases). Germline V CDR1 and CDR2: SQVTM, ANQGSEA. V was pared by 5 bases and J by 0 bases, with 10 bases between. This CDR3 region has 13 residues.

This clonotype was recorded at least ten times. The chain combines TRBV5-1 with TRBJ2-7; 10 bases agree with TRBD2. CDR3 length: 14 amino acids. The germline gives CDR1 SGHRS, CDR2 YFSETQ. V lost 7 bases, J lost 5 bases, and 9 bases stayed unmatched. The CDR3 reads CASPLAGVGHEQYV. The CDR3 DNA is TGCGCCAGCCCCCTAGCGGGAGTCGGGCACGAGCAGTACGTC.

There are a few counts of this clonotype. The chain links TRBV27 to TRBJ1-1, with a possible D match to TRBD1 (5 bases). The CDR3 is made up of 16 amino acids. In germline, CDR1 is MNHEY, CDR2 SMNVEV (reference sequence). Trimming took off 6 bases at V and 3 bases at J, with 20 bases between the two ends. The chain's CDR3 is CASSFLRDRRDTEAFF. CDR3 coding DNA: TGTGCCAGCAGCTTTCTAAGGGACCGGAGGGACACTGAAGCTTTCTTT.

The chain couples TRBV29-1 to TRBJ2-6; the match to TRBD1 covers 8 bases. J lost 0 bases, V lost 6 bases, and 10 bases had no gene match. This CDR3 has 17 residues. Germline assignment: CDR1 SQVTM and CDR2 ANQGSEA. The CDR3 region has the DNA TGCAGCGTCGGGGACAGGACCCAAATCTCTGGGGCCAACGTCCTGACTTTC. Translation: CSVGDRTQISGANVLTF. Variable domain in full (rest from reference TRBV29-1 and TRBJ2-6): SAVISQKPSRDICQRGTSLTIQCQVDSQVTMMFWYRQQPGQSLTLIATANQGSEATYESGFVIDKFPISRPNLTFSTLTVSNMSPEDSSIYLCSVGDRTQISGANVLTFGAGSRLTVL.

This rearrangement joins TRBV6-1 to TRBJ2-7; 11 positions agree with TRBD2. Germline V lookup: CDR1 MNHNS, CDR2 SASEGT. Losses at the gene ends were 4 bases for V and 2 bases for J; bases not matched to a gene: 4. CDR3 length: 15 amino acids. The CDR3 reads CASSATSGSPYEQYV. The CDR3 DNA follows: TGTGCCAGCAGTGCTACTAGCGGGAGTCCCTACGAGCAGTACGTC.

This clonotype appeared a few times. The chain is built from TRBV29-1 and TRBJ1-3; D is unclear. The CDR3 extends over 13 amino acids. Trimming pared 4 bases from V and 0 bases from J, leaving 7 bases between. Germline values: CDR1 SQVTM, CDR2 ANQGSEA. In nucleotides, the CDR3 is TGCAGCGTTGCGCTCGTCTCTGGAAACACCATATATTTT. Translated, it gives CSVALVSGNTIYF.

This clonotype appeared many times. The rearrangement uses TRBV9 and TRBJ2-3, with 12 bases lining up with TRBD2. Germline V lookup: CDR1 SGDLS, CDR2 YYNGEE. With 3 bases clipped from V and 4 bases from J, the junction kept 6 bases outside the gene matches. This CDR3 comprises 16 residues. DNA of the CDR3: TGTGCCAGCAGCGCCCGACTAGCGGGGGCATCAGATACGCAGTATTTT. Encoded protein: CASSARLAGASDTQYF.

As concerns this clonotype: A much larger clone is a single base away; this may be a read error. The rearrangement joins TRBV12-3 or TRBV12-4 to TRBJ2-4; 9 bases align to TRBD1. This CDR3 comprises 19 residues. CDR3: CACSSRHWDRVPSENIQYF. CDR3 DNA: TGTGCCTGCAGTTCTCGACATTGGGACAGGGTCCCATCTGAAAACATTCAGTACTTC.

This chain links TRBV27 with TRBJ1-3; 8 bases align to TRBD1. The CDR3 length is 15 residues. Germline V gene sequence: CDR1 MNHEY, CDR2 SMNVEV (reference sequence). With V trimmed by 2 bases and J by 2 bases, 2 bases remained unmatched. The CDR3 here is CASSLAGGTGNTIYF. CDR3 sequence (DNA): TGTGCCAGCAGTTTAGCAGGGGGCACTGGAAACACCATATATTTT.

This clonotype turned up a few times. The rearrangement links TRBV12-3 or TRBV12-4 to TRBJ2-3; possible D gene TRBD1, 6 bases. Trimming took off 6 bases at V and 1 base at J, with 11 bases between the two ends. CDR3 length: 14 residues. The CDR3 DNA reads as TGTGCCAGCAGAGGACAGTGGGGCACAGATACGCAGTATTTT. This sequence encodes CASRGQWGTDTQYF.